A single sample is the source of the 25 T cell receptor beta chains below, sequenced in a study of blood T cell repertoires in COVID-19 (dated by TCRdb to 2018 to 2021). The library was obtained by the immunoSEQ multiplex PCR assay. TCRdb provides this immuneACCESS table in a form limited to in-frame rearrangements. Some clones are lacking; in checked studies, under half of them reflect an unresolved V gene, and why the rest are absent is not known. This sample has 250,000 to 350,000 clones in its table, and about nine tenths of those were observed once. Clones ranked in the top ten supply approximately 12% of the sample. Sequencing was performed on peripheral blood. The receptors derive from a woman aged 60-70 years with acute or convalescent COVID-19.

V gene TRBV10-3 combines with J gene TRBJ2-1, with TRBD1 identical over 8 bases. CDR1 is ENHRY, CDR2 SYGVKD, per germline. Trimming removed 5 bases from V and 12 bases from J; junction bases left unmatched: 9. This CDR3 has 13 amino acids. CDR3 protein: CAISPDRVPRQFF. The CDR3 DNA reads TGTGCCATCAGTCCGGACAGGGTACCTAGGCAGTTCTTC.

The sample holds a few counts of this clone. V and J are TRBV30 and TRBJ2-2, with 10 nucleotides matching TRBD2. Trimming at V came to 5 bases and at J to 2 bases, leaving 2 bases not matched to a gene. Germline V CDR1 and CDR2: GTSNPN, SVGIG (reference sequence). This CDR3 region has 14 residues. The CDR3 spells CAWQLAGNTGELFF. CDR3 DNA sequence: TGTGCCTGGCAACTAGCGGGAAACACCGGGGAGCTGTTTTTT.

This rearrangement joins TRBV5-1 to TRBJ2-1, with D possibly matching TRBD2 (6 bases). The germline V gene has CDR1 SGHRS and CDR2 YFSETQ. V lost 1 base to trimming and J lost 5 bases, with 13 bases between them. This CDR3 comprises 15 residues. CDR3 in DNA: TGCGCCAGCAGCTTGTGGGACTGGACCGACAATGAGCAGTTCTTC. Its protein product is CASSLWDWTDNEQFF.

As DNA, the CDR3 is TGTGCCAGCAGCGTAGGAGTACAGGGTGGGGAGACCCAGTACTTC. Encoded protein: CASSVGVQGGETQYF. The rearrangement joins TRBV9 to TRBJ2-5; D possibly corresponds to TRBD1 (6 bases). Trimming pared 0 bases from V and 5 bases from J, leaving 14 bases between. The CDR3 has 15 amino acids. Per the germline V gene, CDR1 is SGDLS and CDR2 is YYNGEE.

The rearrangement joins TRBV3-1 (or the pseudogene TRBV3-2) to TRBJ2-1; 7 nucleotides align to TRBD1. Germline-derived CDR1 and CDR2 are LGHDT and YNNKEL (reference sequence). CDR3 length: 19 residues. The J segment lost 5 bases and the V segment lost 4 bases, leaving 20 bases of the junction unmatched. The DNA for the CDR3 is TGTGCCAGCAGCCCAGACCCGACAGGGTTAGTTTATTGGGACAATGAGCAGTTCTTC. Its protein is CASSPDPTGLVYWDNEQFF.

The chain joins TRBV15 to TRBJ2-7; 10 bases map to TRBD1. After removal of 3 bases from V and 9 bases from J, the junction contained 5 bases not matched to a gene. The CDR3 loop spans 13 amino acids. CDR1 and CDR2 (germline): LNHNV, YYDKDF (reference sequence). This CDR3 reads CATSSRDRGAQYF. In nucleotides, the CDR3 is TGTGCCACCAGCAGCCGGGACAGGGGTGCGCAGTACTTC.

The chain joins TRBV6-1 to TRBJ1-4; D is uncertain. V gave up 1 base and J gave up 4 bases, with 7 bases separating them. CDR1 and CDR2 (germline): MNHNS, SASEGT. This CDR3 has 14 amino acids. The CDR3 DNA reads TGTGCCAGCAGTGAAGGAGTACGTAATGAAAAACTGTTTTTT. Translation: CASSEGVRNEKLFF.

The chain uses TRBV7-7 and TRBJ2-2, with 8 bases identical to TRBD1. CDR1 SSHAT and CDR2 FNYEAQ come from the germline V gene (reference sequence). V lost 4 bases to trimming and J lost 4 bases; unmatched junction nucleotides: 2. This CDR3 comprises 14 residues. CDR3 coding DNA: TGTGCCAGCAGCTCAACAGGGGGCACCGGGGAGCTGTTTTTT. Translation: CASSSTGGTGELFF.

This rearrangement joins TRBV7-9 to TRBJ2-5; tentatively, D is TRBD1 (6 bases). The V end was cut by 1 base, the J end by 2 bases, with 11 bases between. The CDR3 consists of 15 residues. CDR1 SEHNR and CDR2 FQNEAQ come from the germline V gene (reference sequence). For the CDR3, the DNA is TGTGCCAGCAGCTTAGTGCAGGGGAGACAAGAGACCCAGTACTTC. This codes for CASSLVQGRQETQYF.

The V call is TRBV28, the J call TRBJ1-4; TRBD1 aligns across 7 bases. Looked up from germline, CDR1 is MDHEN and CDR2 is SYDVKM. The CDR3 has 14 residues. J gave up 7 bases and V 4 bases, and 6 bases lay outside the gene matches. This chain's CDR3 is CASSSYRGREKLFF. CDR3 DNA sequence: TGTGCCAGCAGTTCCTACAGGGGACGTGAAAAACTGTTTTTT.

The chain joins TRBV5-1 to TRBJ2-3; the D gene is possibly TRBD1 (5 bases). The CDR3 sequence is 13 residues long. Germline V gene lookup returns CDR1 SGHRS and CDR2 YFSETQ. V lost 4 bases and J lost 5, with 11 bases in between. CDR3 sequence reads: CASSTSGLDTQYF. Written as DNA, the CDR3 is TGCGCCAGCAGCACTTCAGGGTTAGATACGCAGTATTTT.

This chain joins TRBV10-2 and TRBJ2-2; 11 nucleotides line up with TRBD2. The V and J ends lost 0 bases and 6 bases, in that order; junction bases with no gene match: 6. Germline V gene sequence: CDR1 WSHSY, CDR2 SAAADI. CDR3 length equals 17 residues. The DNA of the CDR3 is TGCGCCAGCAGTGAGTCGAAACTAGCGGGGGCCGCCGGGGAGCTGTTTTTT. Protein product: CASSESKLAGAAGELFF.

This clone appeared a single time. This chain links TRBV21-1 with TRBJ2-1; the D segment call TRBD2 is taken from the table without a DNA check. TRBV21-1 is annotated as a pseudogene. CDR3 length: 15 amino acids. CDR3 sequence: CASRPRGFSYNEQFF. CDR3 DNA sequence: TGTGCCAGTCGCCCGCGGGGGTTCTCCTACAATGAGCAGTTCTTC.

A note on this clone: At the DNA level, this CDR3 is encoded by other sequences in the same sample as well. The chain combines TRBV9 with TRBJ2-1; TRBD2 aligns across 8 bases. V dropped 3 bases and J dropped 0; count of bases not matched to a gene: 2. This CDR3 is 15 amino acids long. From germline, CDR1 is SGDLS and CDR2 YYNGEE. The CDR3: CASSASGGSYNEQFF. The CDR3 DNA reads TGTGCCAGCAGCGCAAGCGGGGGCTCCTACAATGAGCAGTTCTTC.

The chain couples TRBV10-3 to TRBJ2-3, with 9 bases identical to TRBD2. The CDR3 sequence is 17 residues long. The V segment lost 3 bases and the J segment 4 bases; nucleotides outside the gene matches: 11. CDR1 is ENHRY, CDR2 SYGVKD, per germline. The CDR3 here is CAISDRGGGAPPDTQYF. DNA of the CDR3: TGTGCCATCAGTGATAGGGGCGGGGGGGCCCCCCCAGATACGCAGTATTTT.

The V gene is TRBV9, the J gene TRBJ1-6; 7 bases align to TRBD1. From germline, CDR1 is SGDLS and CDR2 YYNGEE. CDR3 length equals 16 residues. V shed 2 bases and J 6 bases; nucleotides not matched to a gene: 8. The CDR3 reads CASSVEGAGGNSPLHF. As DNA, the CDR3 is TGTGCCAGCAGCGTTGAGGGGGCCGGGGGTAATTCACCCCTCCACTTT.

CDR3 coding DNA: TGTGCCAGAAAGACAGAGCCTAGCAATCAGCCCCAGCATTTT. Translating gives CARKTEPSNQPQHF. The chain carries TRBV21-1 and TRBJ1-5; the D call of TRBD1 is as the table states it, not checked on the DNA. TRBV21-1 represents a pseudogene. The length of the CDR3 is 14 residues.

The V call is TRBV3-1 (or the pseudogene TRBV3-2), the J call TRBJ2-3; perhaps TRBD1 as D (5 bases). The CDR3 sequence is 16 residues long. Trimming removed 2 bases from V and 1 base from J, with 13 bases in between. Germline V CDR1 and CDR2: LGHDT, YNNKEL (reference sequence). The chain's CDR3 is CASSQSRIGGTDTQYF. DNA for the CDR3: TGTGCCAGCAGCCAAAGTCGTATAGGGGGCACAGATACGCAGTATTTT.

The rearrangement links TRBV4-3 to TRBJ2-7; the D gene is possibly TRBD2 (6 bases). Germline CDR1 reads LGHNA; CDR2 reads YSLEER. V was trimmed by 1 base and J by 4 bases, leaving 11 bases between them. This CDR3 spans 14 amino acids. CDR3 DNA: TGCGCCAGCAGCCAAGGCACGGGGAGGTACGAGCAGTACTTC. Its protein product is CASSQGTGRYEQYF.

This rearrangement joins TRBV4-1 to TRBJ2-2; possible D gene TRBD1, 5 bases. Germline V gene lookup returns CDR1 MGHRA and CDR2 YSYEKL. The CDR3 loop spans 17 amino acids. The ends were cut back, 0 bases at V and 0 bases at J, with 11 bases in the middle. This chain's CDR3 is CASSQDPGRANTGELFF. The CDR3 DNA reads TGCGCCAGCAGCCAAGATCCGGGCAGGGCGAACACCGGGGAGCTGTTTTTT.

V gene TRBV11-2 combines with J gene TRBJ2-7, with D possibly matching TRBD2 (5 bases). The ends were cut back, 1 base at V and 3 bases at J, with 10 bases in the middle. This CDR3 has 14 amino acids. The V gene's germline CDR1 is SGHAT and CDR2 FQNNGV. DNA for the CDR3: TGTGCCAGCAGCTTAGCATCCAGCGGCTACGAGCAGTACTTC. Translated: CASSLASSGYEQYF.

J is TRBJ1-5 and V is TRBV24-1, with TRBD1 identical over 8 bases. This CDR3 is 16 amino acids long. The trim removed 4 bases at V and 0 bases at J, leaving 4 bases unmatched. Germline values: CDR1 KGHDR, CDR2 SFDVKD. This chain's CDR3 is CATSEGGTGSNQPQHF. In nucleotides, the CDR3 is TGTGCCACCAGTGAGGGGGGGACAGGTAGCAATCAGCCCCAGCATTTT.

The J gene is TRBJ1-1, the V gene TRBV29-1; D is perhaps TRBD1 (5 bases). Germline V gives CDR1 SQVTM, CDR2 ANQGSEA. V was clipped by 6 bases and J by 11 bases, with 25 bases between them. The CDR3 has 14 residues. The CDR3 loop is CSVSIQTGRPYAFF. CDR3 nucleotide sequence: TGCAGCGTCTCGATACAAACAGGCCGGCCGTATGCTTTCTTT.

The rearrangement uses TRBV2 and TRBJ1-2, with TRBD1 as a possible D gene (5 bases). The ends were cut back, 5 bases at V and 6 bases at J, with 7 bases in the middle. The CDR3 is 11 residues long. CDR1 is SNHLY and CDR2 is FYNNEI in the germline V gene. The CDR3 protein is CASSSRDGYTF. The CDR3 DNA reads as TGTGCCAGCAGTTCCAGGGATGGCTACACCTTC.

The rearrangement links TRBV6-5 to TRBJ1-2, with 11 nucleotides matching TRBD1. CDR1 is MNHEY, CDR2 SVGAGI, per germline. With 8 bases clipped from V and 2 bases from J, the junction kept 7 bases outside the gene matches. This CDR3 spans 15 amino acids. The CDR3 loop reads CASHSRDRGNYGYTF. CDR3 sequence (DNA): TGTGCCAGCCATTCCCGGGACAGGGGGAACTATGGCTACACCTTC.